The rows below give T cell receptor beta chains drawn from one sample of a study of shared clonotypes between healthy human individuals. Generated by immunoSEQ multiplex PCR, the TCRdb table keeps only in-frame clones and is missing some. Counted here are around 2,000,000 clones, about 95% occurring once; the ten biggest clones make up about 1.1%. The sequencing input was naive CD8+ T cells sorted from blood. The origin of the receptors is a man aged 18 to 35 in good health. Each CDR3 is given with its conserved first and last residue. Each record gives: CDR3 DNA, CDR3 protein, clone size, D gene, J gene, V gene. A D gene is named only where the DNA matches it firmly. A clone size is listed for some rows: how often the clone was seen (once, few, many), or a class if it is expanded.

CDR3 DNA: TGCAGCGTTGAAGATAGCGGGAGGGGAGAGACCCAGTACTTC; CDR3 protein: CSVEDSGRGETQYF; clone size: NA; D gene: TRBD2; J gene: TRBJ2-5; V gene: TRBV29-1
CDR3 DNA: TGTGCCAGCAGCCTTATCGGACGGGAGCAGTACTTC; CDR3 protein: CASSLIGREQYF; clone size: once; D gene: NA; J gene: TRBJ2-7; V gene: TRBV2
CDR3 DNA: TGTGCCAGCAGTTTCCTTCCTCCTGGGACAGGTGGGGGGGAGCAGTACTTC; CDR3 protein: CASSFLPPGTGGGEQYF; clone size: NA; D gene: TRBD1; J gene: TRBJ2-7; V gene: TRBV27
CDR3 DNA: TGTGCCAGCAGTTTAGGGGCAACTCCCTACAATGAGCAGTTCTTC; CDR3 protein: CASSLGATPYNEQFF; clone size: NA; D gene: NA; J gene: TRBJ2-1; V gene: TRBV28
CDR3 DNA: TGTGCCAGCAGTTTAGATTTCTCTGGGGCCAACGTCCTGACTTTC; CDR3 protein: CASSLDFSGANVLTF; clone size: NA; D gene: NA; J gene: TRBJ2-6; V gene: TRBV27
CDR3 DNA: TGTGCCAGCGAGGGACCCCAAAGGGGAATCGTCACCGGGGAGCTGTTTTTT; CDR3 protein: CASEGPQRGIVTGELFF; clone size: NA; D gene: NA; J gene: TRBJ2-2; V gene: TRBV2
CDR3 DNA: TGTGCCAGCAGCTCGGGCCCCGAAGAAGAGACCCAGTACTTC; CDR3 protein: CASSSGPEEETQYF; clone size: once; D gene: NA; J gene: TRBJ2-5; V gene: TRBV7-3
CDR3 DNA: TGTGCCAGCAGCCTCGGACTTAGCGGGGGATATAAAGAGACCCAGTACTTC; CDR3 protein: CASSLGLSGGYKETQYF; clone size: NA; D gene: TRBD2; J gene: TRBJ2-5; V gene: TRBV14
CDR3 DNA: TGTGCCAGTAGTATCGACGTAGAAGCGAACACTGAAGCTTTCTTT; CDR3 protein: CASSIDVEANTEAFF; clone size: NA; D gene: NA; J gene: TRBJ1-1; V gene: TRBV19
CDR3 DNA: TGTGCCAGCAGTGAAGCAGGGGACCTCACAGATACGCAGTATTTT; CDR3 protein: CASSEAGDLTDTQYF; clone size: NA; D gene: NA; J gene: TRBJ2-3; V gene: TRBV2
CDR3 DNA: TGCGCCAGCAGCCAAGCTTTTGGGGATGGGACCCAGTACTTC; CDR3 protein: CASSQAFGDGTQYF; clone size: NA; D gene: NA; J gene: TRBJ2-5; V gene: TRBV4-3
CDR3 DNA: TGTGCCAGCATGGGTTTCGGCCTCGTGGGAGAGACCCAGTACTTC; CDR3 protein: CASMGFGLVGETQYF; clone size: NA; D gene: NA; J gene: TRBJ2-5; V gene: TRBV6-5
CDR3 DNA: TGTGCCAGCAGTTTAGCGGGGGTTAGCGGGCTAAACAATGAGCAGTTCTTC; CDR3 protein: CASSLAGVSGLNNEQFF; clone size: NA; D gene: TRBD2; J gene: TRBJ2-1; V gene: TRBV27
CDR3 DNA: TGTGCCAGCAGTTGGACAGGGACGAACACTGAAGCTTTCTTT; CDR3 protein: CASSWTGTNTEAFF; clone size: NA; D gene: TRBD1; J gene: TRBJ1-1; V gene: TRBV28
CDR3 DNA: TGTGCCAGTAGCGGAAGGGGGCTACATGAGACCCAGTACTTC; CDR3 protein: CASSGRGLHETQYF; clone size: NA; D gene: NA; J gene: TRBJ2-5; V gene: TRBV7-9
CDR3 DNA: TGCGCCAGCAGCCAAGATCTGGGACAGGGGGCGAGTACGGATGGCTACACCTTC; CDR3 protein: CASSQDLGQGASTDGYTF; clone size: NA; D gene: TRBD1; J gene: TRBJ1-2; V gene: TRBV4-1
CDR3 DNA: TGTGCCACCAGCAGAGATTTGGGGGCGTTAGCTAACTATGGCTACACCTTC; CDR3 protein: CATSRDLGALANYGYTF; clone size: NA; D gene: NA; J gene: TRBJ1-2; V gene: TRBV15